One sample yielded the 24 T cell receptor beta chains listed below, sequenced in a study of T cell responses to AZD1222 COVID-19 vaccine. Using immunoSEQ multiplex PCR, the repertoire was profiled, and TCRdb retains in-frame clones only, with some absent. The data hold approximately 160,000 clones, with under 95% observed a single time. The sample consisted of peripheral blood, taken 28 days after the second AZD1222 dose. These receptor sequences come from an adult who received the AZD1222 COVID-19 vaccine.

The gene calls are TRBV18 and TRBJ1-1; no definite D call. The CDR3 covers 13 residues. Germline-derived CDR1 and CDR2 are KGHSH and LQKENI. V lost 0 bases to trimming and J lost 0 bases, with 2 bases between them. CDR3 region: CASSPPLNTEAFF. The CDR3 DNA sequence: TGTGCCAGCTCACCACCATTGAACACTGAAGCTTTCTTT.

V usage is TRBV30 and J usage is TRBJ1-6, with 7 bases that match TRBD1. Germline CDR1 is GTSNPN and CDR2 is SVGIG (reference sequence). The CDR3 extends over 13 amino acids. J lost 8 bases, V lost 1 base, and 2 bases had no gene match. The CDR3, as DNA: TGTGCCTGGAGTGAGGGGGCATATTCACCCCTCCACTTT. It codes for CAWSEGAYSPLHF.

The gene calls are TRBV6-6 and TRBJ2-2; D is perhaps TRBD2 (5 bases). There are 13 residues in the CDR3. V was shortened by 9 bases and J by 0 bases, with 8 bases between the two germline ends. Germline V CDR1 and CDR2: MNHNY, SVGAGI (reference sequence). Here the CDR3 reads CASQDSNTGELFF. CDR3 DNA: TGTGCCAGTCAGGACTCGAACACCGGGGAGCTGTTTTTT.

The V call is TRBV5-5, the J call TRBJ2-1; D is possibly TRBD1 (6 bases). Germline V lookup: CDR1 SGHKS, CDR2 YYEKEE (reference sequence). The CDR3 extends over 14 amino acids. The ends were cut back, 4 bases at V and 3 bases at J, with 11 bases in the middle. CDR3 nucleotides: TGTGCCAGCAGCCGGGACATTTTCTACAATGAGCAGTTCTTC. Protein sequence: CASSRDIFYNEQFF.

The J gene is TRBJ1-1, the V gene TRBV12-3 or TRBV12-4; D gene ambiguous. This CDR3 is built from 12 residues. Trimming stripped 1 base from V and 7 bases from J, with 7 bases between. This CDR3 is CASSLGTLEAFF. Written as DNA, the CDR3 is TGTGCCAGCAGTTTAGGAACACTTGAAGCTTTCTTT.

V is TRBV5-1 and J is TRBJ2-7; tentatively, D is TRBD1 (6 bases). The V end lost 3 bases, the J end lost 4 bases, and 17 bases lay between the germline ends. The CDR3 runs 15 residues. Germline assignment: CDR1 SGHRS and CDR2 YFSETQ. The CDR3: CASSWRQGGLYEQYF. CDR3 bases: TGCGCCAGCAGCTGGAGACAAGGGGGATTGTACGAGCAGTACTTC.

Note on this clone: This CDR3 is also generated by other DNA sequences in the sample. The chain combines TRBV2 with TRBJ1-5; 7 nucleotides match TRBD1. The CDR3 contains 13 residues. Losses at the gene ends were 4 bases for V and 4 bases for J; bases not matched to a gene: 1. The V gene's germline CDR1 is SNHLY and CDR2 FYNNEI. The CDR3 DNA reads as TGTGCCAGCAGTGGACAGGGAAATCAGCCCCAGCATTTT. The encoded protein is CASSGQGNQPQHF. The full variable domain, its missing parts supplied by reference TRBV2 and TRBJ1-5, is EPEVTQTPSHQVTQMGQEVILRCVPISNHLYFYWYRQILGQKVEFLVSFYNNEISEKSEIFDDQFSVERPDGSNFTLKIRSTKLEDSAMYFCASSGQGNQPQHFGDGTRLSIL.

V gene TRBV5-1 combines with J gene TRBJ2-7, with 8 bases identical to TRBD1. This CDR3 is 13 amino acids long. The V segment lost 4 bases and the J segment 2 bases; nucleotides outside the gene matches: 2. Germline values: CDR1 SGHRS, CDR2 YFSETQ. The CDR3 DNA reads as TGCGCCAGCAGCCTGGACAGGGCCTACGAGCAGTACTTC. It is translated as CASSLDRAYEQYF. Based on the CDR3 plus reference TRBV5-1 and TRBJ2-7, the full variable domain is KAGVTQTPRYLIKTRGQQVTLSCSPISGHRSVSWYQQTPGQGLQFLFEYFSETQRNKGNFPGRFSGRQFSNSRSEMNVSTLELGDSALYLCASSLDRAYEQYFGPGTRLTVT.

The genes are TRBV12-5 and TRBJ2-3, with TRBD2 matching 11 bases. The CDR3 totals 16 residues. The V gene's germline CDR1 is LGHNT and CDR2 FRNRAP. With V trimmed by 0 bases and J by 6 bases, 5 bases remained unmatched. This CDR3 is CASGLVLAGGGDTQYF. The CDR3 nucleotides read TGTGCTAGTGGTTTGGTATTAGCGGGAGGGGGTGATACGCAGTATTTT.

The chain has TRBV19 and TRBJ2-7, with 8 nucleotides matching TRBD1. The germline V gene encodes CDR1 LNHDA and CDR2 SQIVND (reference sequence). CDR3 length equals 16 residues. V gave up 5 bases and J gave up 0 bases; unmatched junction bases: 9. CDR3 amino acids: CASSRGRQGASYEQYF. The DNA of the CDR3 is TGTGCCAGTAGTCGAGGACGGCAGGGGGCCTCCTACGAGCAGTACTTC.

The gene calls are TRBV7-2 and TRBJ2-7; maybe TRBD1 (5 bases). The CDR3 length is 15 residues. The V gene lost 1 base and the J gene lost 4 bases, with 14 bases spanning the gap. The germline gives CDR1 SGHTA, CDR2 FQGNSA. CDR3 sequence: CASSLGSGQGYEQYF. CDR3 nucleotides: TGTGCCAGCAGCTTAGGCTCAGGGCAAGGGTACGAGCAGTACTTC.

Here the CDR3 DNA reads TGTGCCACCAAATTCGGTTTGAACACTGAAGCTTTCTTT. As protein: CATKFGLNTEAFF. The gene calls are TRBV6-5 and TRBJ1-1; no clear D gene. Germline V gene sequence: CDR1 MNHEY, CDR2 SVGAGI. Trimming shortened V by 10 bases and J by 0 bases, and 12 bases separated the two germline ends. CDR3 length equals 13 residues.

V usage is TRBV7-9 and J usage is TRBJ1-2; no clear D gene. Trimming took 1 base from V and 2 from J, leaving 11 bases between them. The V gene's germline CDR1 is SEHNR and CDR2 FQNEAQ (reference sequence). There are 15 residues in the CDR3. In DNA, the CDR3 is TGTGCCAGCAGCTTAGAACAGCTTCCCAACTATGGCTACACCTTC. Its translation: CASSLEQLPNYGYTF.

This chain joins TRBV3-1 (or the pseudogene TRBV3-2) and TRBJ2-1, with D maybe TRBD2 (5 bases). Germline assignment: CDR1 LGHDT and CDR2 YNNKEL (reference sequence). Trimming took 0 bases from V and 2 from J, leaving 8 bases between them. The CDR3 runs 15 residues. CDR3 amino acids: CASSQEAATYNEQFF. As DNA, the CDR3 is TGTGCCAGCAGCCAAGAAGCGGCCACCTACAATGAGCAGTTCTTC.

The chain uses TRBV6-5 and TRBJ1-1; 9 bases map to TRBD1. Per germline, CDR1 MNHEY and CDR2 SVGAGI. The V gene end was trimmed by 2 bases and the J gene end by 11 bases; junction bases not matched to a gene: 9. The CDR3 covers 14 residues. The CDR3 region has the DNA TGTGCCAGCAGTTACGATGAAGACAGGGGGTTGGCTTTCTTT. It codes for CASSYDEDRGLAFF.

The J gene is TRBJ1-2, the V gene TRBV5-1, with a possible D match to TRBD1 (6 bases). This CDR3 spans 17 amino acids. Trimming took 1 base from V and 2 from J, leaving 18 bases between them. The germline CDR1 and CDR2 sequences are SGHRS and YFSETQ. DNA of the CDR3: TGCGCCAGCAGCTTGAGGACAGACAAAAATCCAAACTATGGCTACACCTTC. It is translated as CASSLRTDKNPNYGYTF.

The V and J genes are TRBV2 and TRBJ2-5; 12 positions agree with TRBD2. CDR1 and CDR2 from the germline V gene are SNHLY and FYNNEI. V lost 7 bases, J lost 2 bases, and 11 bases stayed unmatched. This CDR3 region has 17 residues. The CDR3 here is CASKELAGGPEQETQYF. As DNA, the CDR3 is TGTGCCAGCAAGGAGCTAGCGGGAGGGCCGGAGCAAGAGACCCAGTACTTC. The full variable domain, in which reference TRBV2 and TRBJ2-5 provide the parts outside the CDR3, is EPEVTQTPSHQVTQMGQEVILRCVPISNHLYFYWYRQILGQKVEFLVSFYNNEISEKSEIFDDQFSVERPDGSNFTLKIRSTKLEDSAMYFCASKELAGGPEQETQYFGPGTRLLVL.

In DNA, the CDR3 is TGTGCCATCAGTGGGGGACTAGCGGGGGGCACAGATACGCAGTATTTT. Its protein product is CAISGGLAGGTDTQYF. The J gene is TRBJ2-3, the V gene TRBV10-3; 14 bases are a match to TRBD2. V gave up 4 bases and J gave up 1 base; unmatched junction bases: 1. The CDR3 runs to 16 residues. Germline CDR1 and CDR2: ENHRY and SYGVKD.

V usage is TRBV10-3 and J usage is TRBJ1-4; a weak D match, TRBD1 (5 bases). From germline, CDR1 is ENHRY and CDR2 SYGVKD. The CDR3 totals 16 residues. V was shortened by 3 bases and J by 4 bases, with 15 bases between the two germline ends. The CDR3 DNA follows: TGTGCCATCAGTGACCCCTTAGGGGACTTTAATGAAAAACTGTTTTTT. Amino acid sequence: CAISDPLGDFNEKLFF.

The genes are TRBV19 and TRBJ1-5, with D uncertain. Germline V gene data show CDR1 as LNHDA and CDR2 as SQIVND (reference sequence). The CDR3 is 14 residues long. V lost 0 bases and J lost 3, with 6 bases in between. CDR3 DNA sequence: TGTGCCAGTAGTATAGACGGTTTCAATCAGCCCCAGCATTTT. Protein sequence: CASSIDGFNQPQHF.

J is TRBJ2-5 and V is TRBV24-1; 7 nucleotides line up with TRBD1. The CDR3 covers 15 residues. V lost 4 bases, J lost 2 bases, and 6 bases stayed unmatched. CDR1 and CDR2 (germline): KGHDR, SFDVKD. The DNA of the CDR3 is TGTGCCACCAGTGACCCAGGGGGACAGCAAGAGACCCAGTACTTC. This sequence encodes CATSDPGGQQETQYF.

The chain's CDR3 is CASSFGPWGAQETQYF. DNA of the CDR3: TGTGCCAGCAGCTTCGGGCCCTGGGGGGCTCAAGAGACCCAGTACTTC. The chain is built from TRBV7-9 and TRBJ2-5; D is perhaps TRBD1 or TRBD2 (6 bases each). Trimming left V 3 bases short and J 2 bases short, with 16 bases between. Looked up from germline, CDR1 is SEHNR and CDR2 is FQNEAQ (reference sequence). The CDR3 totals 16 residues. Full variable domain (rest looked up from reference TRBV7-9 and TRBJ2-5): DTGVSQNPRHKITKRGQNVTFRCDPISEHNRLYWYRQTLGQGPEFLTYFQNEAQLEKSRLLSDRFSAERPKGSFSTLEIQRTEQGDSAMYLCASSFGPWGAQETQYFGPGTRLLVL.

CDR3 sequence reads: CASSLSGRSIETQYF. CDR3 in DNA: TGTGCCAGCAGCTTAAGCGGGAGGTCAATTGAGACCCAGTACTTC. V gene TRBV7-9 combines with J gene TRBJ2-5; 9 positions match TRBD2. J lost 5 bases, V lost 2 bases, and 6 bases had no gene match. The CDR3 covers 15 residues. Germline assignment: CDR1 SEHNR and CDR2 FQNEAQ (reference sequence).

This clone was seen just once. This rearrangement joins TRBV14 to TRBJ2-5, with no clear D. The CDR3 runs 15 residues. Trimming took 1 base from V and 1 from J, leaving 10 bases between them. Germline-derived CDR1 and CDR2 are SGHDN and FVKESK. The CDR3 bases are TGTGCCAGCAGCCAAGCAACAGCTACCCAAGAGACCCAGTACTTC. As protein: CASSQATATQETQYF.